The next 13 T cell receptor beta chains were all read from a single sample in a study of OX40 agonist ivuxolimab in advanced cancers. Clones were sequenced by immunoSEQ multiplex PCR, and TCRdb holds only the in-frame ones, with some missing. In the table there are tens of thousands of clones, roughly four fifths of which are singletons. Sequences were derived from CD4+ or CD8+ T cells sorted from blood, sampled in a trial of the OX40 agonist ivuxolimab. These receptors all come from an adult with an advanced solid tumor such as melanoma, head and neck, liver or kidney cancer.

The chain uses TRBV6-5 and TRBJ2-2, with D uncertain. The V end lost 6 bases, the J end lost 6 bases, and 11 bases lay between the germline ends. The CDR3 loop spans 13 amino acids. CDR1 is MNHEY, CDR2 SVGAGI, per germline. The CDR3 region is CASSHLRAGELFF. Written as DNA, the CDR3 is TGTGCCAGCAGCCACCTTCGAGCCGGGGAGCTGTTTTTT.

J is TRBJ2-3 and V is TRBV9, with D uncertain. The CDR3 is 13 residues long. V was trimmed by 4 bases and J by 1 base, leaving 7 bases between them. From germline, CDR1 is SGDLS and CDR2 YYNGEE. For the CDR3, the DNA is TGTGCCAGCAGCCTGCATGGCACAGATACGCAGTATTTT. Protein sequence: CASSLHGTDTQYF.

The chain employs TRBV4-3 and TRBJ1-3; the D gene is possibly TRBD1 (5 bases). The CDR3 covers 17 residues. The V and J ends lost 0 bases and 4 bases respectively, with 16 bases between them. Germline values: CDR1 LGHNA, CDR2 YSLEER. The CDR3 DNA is TGCGCCAGCAGCCAAGATTCTGGGGTGGGGCTGGGAAACACCATATATTTT. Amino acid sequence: CASSQDSGVGLGNTIYF.

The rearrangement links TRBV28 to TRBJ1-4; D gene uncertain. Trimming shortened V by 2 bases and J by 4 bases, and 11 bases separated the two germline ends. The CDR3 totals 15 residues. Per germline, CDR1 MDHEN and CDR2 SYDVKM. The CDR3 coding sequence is TGTGCCAGCAGTTTACCGGGATCTGGTAATGAAAAACTGTTTTTT. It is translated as CASSLPGSGNEKLFF.

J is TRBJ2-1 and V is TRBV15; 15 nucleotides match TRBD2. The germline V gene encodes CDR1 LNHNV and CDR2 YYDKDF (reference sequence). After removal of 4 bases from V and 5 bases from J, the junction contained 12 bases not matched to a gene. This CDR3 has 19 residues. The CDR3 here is CATSTPGLAGGPGNNEQFF. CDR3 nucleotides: TGTGCCACCAGCACCCCTGGACTAGCGGGGGGGCCGGGTAACAATGAGCAGTTCTTC. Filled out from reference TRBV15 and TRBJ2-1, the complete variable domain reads DAMVIQNPRYQVTQFGKPVTLSCSQTLNHNVMYWYQQKSSQAPKLLFHYYDKDFNNEADTPDNFQSRRPNTSFCFLDIRSPGLGDTAMYLCATSTPGLAGGPGNNEQFFGPGTRLTVL.

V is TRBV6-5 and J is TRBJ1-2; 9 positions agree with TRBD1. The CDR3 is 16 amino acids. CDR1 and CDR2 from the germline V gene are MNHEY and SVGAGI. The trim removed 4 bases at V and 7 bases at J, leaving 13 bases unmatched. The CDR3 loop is CASSSSLSTTGGGYTF. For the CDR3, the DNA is TGTGCCAGCAGTTCTTCCCTTAGCACGACAGGGGGTGGCTACACCTTC.

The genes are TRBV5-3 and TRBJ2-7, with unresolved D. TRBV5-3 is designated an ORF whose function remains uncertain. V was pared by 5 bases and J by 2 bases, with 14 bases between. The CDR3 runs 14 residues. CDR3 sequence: CARSPSSFTYEQYF. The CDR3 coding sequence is TGTGCCAGAAGTCCCTCGTCGTTCACCTACGAGCAGTACTTC.

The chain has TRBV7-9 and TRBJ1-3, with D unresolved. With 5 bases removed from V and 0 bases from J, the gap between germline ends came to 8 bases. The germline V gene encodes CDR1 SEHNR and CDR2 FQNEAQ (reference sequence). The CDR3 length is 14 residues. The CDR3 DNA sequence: TGTGCCAGCAGCCGGACCAGCTCTGGAAACACCATATATTTT. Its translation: CASSRTSSGNTIYF. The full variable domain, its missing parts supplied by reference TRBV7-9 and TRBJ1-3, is DTGVSQNPRHKITKRGQNVTFRCDPISEHNRLYWYRQTLGQGPEFLTYFQNEAQLEKSRLLSDRFSAERPKGSFSTLEIQRTEQGDSAMYLCASSRTSSGNTIYFGEGSWLTVV.

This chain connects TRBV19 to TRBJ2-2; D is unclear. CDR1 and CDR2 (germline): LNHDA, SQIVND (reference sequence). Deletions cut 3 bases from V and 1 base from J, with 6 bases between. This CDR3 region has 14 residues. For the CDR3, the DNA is TGTGCCAGTAGTATCCCGGGGAACACCGGGGAGCTGTTTTTT. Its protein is CASSIPGNTGELFF.

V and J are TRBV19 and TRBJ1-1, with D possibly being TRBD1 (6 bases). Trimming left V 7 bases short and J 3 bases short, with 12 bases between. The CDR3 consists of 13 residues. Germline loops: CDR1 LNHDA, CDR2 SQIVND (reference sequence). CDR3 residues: CASNRADHTEAFF. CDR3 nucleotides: TGTGCCAGTAACAGGGCAGACCACACTGAAGCTTTCTTT.

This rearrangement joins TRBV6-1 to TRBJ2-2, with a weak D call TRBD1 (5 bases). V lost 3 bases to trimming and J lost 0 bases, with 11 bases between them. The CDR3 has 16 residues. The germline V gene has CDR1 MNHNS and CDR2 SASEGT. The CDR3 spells CASSDTGITNTGELFF. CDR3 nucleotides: TGTGCCAGCAGTGACACAGGAATAACGAACACCGGGGAGCTGTTTTTT.

CDR3 in DNA: TGTGCCAGTAGTTCTGTTTCGGATTCACCCCTCCACTTT. Residues: CASSSVSDSPLHF. This chain uses TRBV19 with TRBJ1-6; D unresolved. CDR1 and CDR2 (germline): LNHDA, SQIVND (reference sequence). This CDR3 has 13 amino acids. V shed 5 bases and J shed 8 bases, with 10 bases lying between them. The full variable domain, completed using reference TRBV19 and TRBJ1-6, is DGGITQSPKYLFRKEGQNVTLSCEQNLNHDAMYWYRQDPGQGLRLIYYSQIVNDFQKGDIAEGYSVSREKKESFPLTVTSAQKNPTAFYLCASSSVSDSPLHFGNGTRLTVT.

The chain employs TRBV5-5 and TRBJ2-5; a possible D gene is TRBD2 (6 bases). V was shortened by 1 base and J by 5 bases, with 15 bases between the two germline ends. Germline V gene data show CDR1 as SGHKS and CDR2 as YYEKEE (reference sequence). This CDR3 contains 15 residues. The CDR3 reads CASSLWPGRSETQYF. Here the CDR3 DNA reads TGTGCCAGCAGCTTGTGGCCAGGGAGGTCGGAGACCCAGTACTTC. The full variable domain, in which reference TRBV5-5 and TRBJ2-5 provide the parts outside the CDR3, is DAGVTQSPTHLIKTRGQQVTLRCSPISGHKSVSWYQQVLGQGPQFIFQYYEKEERGRGNFPDRFSARQFPNYSSELNVNALLLGDSALYLCASSLWPGRSETQYFGPGTRLLVL.